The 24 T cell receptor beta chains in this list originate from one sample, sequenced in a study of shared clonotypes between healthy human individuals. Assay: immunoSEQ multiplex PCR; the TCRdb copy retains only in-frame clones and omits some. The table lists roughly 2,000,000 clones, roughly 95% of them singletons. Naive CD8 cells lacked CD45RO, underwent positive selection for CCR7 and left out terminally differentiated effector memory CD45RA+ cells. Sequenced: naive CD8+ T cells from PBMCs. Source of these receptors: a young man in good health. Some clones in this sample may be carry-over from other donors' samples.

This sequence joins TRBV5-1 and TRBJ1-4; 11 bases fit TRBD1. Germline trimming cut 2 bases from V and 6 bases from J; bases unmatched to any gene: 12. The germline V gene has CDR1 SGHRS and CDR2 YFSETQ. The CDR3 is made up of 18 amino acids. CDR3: CASSFSGQGVLVDEKLFF. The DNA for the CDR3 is TGCGCCAGCAGCTTCTCGGGACAGGGGGTCTTGGTCGATGAAAAACTGTTTTTT. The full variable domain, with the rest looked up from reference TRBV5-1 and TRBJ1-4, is KAGVTQTPRYLIKTRGQQVTLSCSPISGHRSVSWYQQTPGQGLQFLFEYFSETQRNKGNFPGRFSGRQFSNSRSEMNVSTLELGDSALYLCASSFSGQGVLVDEKLFFGSGTQLSVL.

The DNA for the CDR3 is TGTGCCAGCAGCCCGAACCCGCGGGGGGCGCGGGTTGGCTACACCTTC. Protein: CASSPNPRGARVGYTF. The rearrangement uses TRBV11-2 and TRBJ1-2; tentatively, D is TRBD1 (6 bases). V lost 5 bases and J 7 bases, leaving 23 bases between the germline ends. The CDR3 sequence is 16 residues long. CDR1 SGHAT and CDR2 FQNNGV come from the germline V gene.

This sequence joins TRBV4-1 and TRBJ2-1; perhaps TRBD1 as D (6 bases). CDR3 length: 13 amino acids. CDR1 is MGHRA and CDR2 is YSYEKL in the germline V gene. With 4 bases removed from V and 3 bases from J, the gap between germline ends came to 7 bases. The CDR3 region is CASSRGGYNEQFF. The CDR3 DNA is TGCGCCAGCAGCCGAGGGGGCTACAATGAGCAGTTCTTC.

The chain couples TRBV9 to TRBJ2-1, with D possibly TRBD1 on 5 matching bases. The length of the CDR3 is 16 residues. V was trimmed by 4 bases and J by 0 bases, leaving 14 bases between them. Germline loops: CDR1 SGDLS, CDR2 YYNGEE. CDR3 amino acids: CASSPLGRSSYNEQFF. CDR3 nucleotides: TGTGCCAGCAGCCCATTGGGGCGAAGCTCCTACAATGAGCAGTTCTTC.

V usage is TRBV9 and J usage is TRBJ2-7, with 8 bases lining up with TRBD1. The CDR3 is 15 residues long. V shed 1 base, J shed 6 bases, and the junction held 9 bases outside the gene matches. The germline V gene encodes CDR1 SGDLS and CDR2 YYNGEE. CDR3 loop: CASSVYDRGTGEQYF. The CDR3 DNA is TGTGCCAGCAGCGTATACGACAGGGGAACCGGCGAGCAGTACTTC.

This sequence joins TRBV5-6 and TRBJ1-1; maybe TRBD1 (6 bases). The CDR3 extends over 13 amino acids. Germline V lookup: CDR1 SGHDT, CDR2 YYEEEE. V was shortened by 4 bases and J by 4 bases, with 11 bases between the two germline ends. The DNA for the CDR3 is TGTGCCAGCAGCCGGAGGGGGTTCACTGAAGCTTTCTTT. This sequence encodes CASSRRGFTEAFF.

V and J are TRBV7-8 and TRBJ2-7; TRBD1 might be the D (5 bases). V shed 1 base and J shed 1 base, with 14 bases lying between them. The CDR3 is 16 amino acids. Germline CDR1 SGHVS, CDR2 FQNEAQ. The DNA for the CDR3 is TGTGCCAGCAGCTTAGTGGCAGGGCTCGAATCCTACGAGCAGTACTTC. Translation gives CASSLVAGLESYEQYF.

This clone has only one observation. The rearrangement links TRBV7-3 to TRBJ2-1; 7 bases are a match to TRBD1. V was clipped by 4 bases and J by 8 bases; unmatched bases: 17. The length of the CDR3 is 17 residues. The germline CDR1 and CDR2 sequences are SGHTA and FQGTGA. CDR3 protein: CASSSRDSKTGLHEQFF. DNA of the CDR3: TGTGCCAGCAGCTCCCGAGATTCAAAGACAGGGCTCCATGAGCAGTTCTTC.

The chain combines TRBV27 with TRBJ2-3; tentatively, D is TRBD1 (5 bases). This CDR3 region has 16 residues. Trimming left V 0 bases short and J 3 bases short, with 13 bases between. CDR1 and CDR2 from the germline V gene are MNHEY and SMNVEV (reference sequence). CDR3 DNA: TGTGCCAGCAGTTTATCCAGGGTATCTAGAACAGATACGCAGTATTTT. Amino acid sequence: CASSLSRVSRTDTQYF.

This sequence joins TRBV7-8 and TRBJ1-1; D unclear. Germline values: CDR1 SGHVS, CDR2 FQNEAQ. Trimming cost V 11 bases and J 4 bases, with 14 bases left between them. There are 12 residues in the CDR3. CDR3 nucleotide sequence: TGTGCCGCCTTCGGGGATAGCACTGAAGCTTTCTTT. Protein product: CAAFGDSTEAFF.

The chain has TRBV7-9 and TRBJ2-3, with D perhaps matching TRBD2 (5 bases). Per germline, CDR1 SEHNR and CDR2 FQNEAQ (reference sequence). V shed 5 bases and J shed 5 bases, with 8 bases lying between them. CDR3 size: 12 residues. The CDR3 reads CASSQEGDTQYF. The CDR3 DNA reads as TGTGCCAGCAGCCAAGAGGGAGATACGCAGTATTTT.

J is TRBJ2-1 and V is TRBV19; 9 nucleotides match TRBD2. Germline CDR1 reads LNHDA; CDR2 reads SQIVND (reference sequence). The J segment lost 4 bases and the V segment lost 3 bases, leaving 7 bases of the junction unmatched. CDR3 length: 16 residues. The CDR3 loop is CASSIWSSGTYNEQFF. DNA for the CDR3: TGTGCCAGTAGTATCTGGTCTAGCGGGACGTACAATGAGCAGTTCTTC. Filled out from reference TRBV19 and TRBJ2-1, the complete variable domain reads DGGITQSPKYLFRKEGQNVTLSCEQNLNHDAMYWYRQDPGQGLRLIYYSQIVNDFQKGDIAEGYSVSREKKESFPLTVTSAQKNPTAFYLCASSIWSSGTYNEQFFGPGTRLTVL.

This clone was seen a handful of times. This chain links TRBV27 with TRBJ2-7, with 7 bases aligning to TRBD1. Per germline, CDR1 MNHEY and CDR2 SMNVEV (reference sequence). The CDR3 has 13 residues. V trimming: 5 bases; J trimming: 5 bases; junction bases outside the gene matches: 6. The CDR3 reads CASSAIQGNEQYF. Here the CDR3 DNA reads TGTGCCAGCAGTGCGATACAGGGGAACGAGCAGTACTTC.

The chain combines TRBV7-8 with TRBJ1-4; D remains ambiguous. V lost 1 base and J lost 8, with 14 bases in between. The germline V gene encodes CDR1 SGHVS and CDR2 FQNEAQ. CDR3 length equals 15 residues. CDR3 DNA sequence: TGTGCCAGCAGCTTAGAGTATGGGTCTAGGGAAAAACTGTTTTTT. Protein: CASSLEYGSREKLFF.

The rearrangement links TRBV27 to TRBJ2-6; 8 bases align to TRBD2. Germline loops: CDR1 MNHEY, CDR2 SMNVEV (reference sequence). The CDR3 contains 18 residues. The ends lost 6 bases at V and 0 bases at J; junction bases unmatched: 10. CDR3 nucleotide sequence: TGTGCCAGCAGCGGGGGGGCCGACGATTACTCTGGGGCCAACGTCCTGACTTTC. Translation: CASSGGADDYSGANVLTF.

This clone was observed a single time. The CDR3 protein is CASTMGTGGTYEQYF. The CDR3 region has the DNA TGTGCCAGCACCATGGGGACAGGAGGAACCTACGAGCAGTACTTC. This sequence joins TRBV5-6 and TRBJ2-7, with TRBD1 matching over 8 bases. The CDR3 length is 15 residues. Trimming cost V 6 bases and J 2 bases; bases outside gene matches: 10. Germline V gene sequence: CDR1 SGHDT, CDR2 YYEEEE.

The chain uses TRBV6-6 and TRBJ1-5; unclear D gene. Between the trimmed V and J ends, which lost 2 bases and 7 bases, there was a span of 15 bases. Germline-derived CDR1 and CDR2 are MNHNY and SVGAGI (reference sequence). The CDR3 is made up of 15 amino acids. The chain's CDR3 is CASSYDPRPGQPQHF. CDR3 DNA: TGTGCCAGCAGTTACGACCCCCGGCCGGGGCAGCCCCAGCATTTT.

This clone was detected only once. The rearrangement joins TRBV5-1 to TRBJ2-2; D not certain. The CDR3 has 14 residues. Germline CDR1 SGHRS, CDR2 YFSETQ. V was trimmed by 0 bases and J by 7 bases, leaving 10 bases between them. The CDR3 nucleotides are TGCGCCAGCAGCTTGGTGCCTGCGGACGGGGAGCTGTTTTTT. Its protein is CASSLVPADGELFF.

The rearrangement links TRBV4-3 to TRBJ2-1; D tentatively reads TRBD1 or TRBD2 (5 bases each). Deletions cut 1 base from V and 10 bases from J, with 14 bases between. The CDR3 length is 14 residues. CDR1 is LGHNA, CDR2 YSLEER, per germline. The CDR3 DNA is TGCGCCAGCAGCCAAGGGATCCGGTGGGGGGAGCAGTTCTTC. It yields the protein CASSQGIRWGEQFF.

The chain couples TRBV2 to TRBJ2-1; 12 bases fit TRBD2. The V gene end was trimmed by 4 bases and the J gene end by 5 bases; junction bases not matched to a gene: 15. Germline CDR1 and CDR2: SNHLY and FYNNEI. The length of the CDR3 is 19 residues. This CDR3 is CASSGLAGGQIRLDNEQFF. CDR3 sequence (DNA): TGTGCCAGCAGTGGCCTAGCGGGAGGGCAAATAAGGCTCGACAATGAGCAGTTCTTC. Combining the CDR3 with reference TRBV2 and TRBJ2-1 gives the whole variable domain EPEVTQTPSHQVTQMGQEVILRCVPISNHLYFYWYRQILGQKVEFLVSFYNNEISEKSEIFDDQFSVERPDGSNFTLKIRSTKLEDSAMYFCASSGLAGGQIRLDNEQFFGPGTRLTVL.

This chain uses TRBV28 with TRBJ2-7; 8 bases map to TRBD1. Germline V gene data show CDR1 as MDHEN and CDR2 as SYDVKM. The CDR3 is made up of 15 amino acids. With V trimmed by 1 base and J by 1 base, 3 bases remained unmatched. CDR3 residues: CASSLSTGGSYEQYF. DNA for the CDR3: TGTGCCAGCAGTTTATCAACAGGGGGGTCCTACGAGCAGTACTTC. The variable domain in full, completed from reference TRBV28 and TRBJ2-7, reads DVKVTQSSRYLVKRTGEKVFLECVQDMDHENMFWYRQDPGLGLRLIYFSYDVKMKEKGDIPEGYSVSREKKERFSLILESASTNQTSMYLCASSLSTGGSYEQYFGPGTRLTVT.

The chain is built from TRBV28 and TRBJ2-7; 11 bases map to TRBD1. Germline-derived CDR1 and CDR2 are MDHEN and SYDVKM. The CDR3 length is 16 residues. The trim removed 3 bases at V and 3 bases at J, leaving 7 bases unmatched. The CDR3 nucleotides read TGTGCCAGCAGTTTCGACCGGGACAGGGGGAACTACGAGCAGTACTTC. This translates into CASSFDRDRGNYEQYF.

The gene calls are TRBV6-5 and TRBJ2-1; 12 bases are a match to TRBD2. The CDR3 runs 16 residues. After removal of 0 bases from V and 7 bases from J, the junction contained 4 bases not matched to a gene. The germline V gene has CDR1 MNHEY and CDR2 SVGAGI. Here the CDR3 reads CASSYSGLAGFNEQFF. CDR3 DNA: TGTGCCAGCAGTTACTCGGGACTAGCGGGTTTTAATGAGCAGTTCTTC.

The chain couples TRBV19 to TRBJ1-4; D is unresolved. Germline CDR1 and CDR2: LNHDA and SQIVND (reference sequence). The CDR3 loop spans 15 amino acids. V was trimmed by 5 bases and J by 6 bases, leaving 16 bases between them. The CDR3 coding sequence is TGTGCCAGTAGTCCCTCGTGGGCGGCAGATGAAAAACTGTTTTTT. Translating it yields CASSPSWAADEKLFF.